This T cell receptor beta chain was identified during a study of T cells in tuberculosis. For the study at large: Blood was taken before or within 7 days of anti-tuberculosis therapy.

The time point: new active TB diagnosis, blood taken before or within 7 days of starting treatment. The table came from immunoSEQ multiplex PCR; TCRdb's copy has only in-frame clones and leaves some out. The repertoire includes some 6,000 clones, over 95% of them detected once, and 11% sits in the top ten. Source: PBMCs, taken at tuberculosis diagnosis. The TCR originated in an adult with tuberculosis.

CDR3 nucleotide sequence: TGCGCCAGCAGCTTGGAAGGGGGCCCTGGAAACACCATATATTTT. Its protein product is CASSLEGGPGNTIYF. The V call is TRBV5-1, the J call TRBJ1-3; 7 nucleotides agree with TRBD1. The CDR3 covers 15 residues. V was pared by 0 bases and J by 2 bases, with 2 bases of the junction left unmatched. CDR1 is SGHRS and CDR2 is YFSETQ in the germline V gene.